The text below deals with one TCR beta chain. Its specific antigen is unknown. It has no much larger one-base neighbor in the sample; base qualities were not kept. The data derive from a study of CD8 T cells in ankylosing spondylitis (dated by TCRdb to the late 2010s). As for the study more broadly: To find TCR variants linked to disease, the study profiled T cell receptor beta repertoires in ankylosing spondylitis patients and healthy donors. The whole study cohort included 85 to 120 healthy donors and 25 ankylosing spondylitis patients. Samples of peripheral blood were taken, and for ankylosing spondylitis patients, synovial fluid was collected as well. Overall study outcomes, separate from this receptor: Blood from ankylosing spondylitis patients appeared to be characterized by a TCR beta motif made up of eight highly homologous amino acid variants. Some of the motif variants had been reported before in the synovial fluid and blood of reactive arthritis patients, a finding that suggests common disease-initiation mechanisms. The disease-linked clones were reported as significantly enriched in matched synovial fluid samples from ankylosing spondylitis patients. The disease-linked clones showed a CD8+ phenotype and occurred at relatively low frequencies in peripheral blood.

V is pruned by 3 bases and J by 3 bases, leaving 3 bases of the junction without a gene match. Per the germline V gene (reference sequence), MNHEY is the CDR1 and SMNVEV is the CDR2. The CDR3 measures 15 amino acids from cysteine to phenylalanine. Of the read, only the CDR3 DNA is kept; its 45 bases are in frame from base 1. Sequencing relied on an Illumina HiSeq 2500. Quantitative 5'-RACE with molecular barcodes was used to prepare TCR beta libraries. The authors' analysis ran thus. To identify disease-linked TCR variants, a new computational method was used, one built on a probabilistic model of VDJ rearrangement. The public reads were run again by TCRdb, first through fastp at Q25 and then through MiXCR, and only productive beta chains were kept. Identical CDR3 protein sequences are pooled into one entry, listed with their most common genes and DNA. The V and J calls come from TCRdb's annotation, not from the publication. In all, the sample holds 300,000 to 400,000 distinct CDR3 sequences, and more than 9% of those were seen once. 9.1% of the sample comes from the top ten.

Source material: blood, either unsorted or a sorted T cell fraction (not recorded which). The TCR originated in a female donor with ankylosing spondylitis or in good health (not recorded which). Here the chain combines TRBV27 and TRBJ2-3, with 10 bases in between that match TRBD2. Read as DNA, the sequence is TGTGCCAGCAGTTTTCTAGCGGGAGTTACAGATACGCAGTATTTT. Its translation is CASSFLAGVTDTQYF.